The 19 T cell receptor beta chains listed next were all sequenced from one sample in a study of shared clonotypes between healthy human individuals. Produced via immunoSEQ multiplex PCR; TCRdb's table is partial and in-frame only. The repertoire holds approximately 2.5 million clones, with around 90% as singletons. The sequencing input was naive CD4+ T cells sorted from blood. Specified subset: CD45RA+ positively selected. Receptor source: a man between 18 and 35 years old in good health.

This clone was found once. This rearrangement joins TRBV6-5 to TRBJ2-2; weak D call: TRBD1 (5 bases). The CDR3 runs to 15 residues. Trimming removed 5 bases from V and 5 bases from J, with 15 bases in between. Germline V gives CDR1 MNHEY, CDR2 SVGAGI. The CDR3 here is CASSRRTSETGELFF. Here the CDR3 DNA reads TGTGCCAGCAGTCGACGGACATCAGAAACCGGGGAGCTGTTTTTT.

This clone was seen only once. V is TRBV27 and J is TRBJ1-5; possibly TRBD1 for D (5 bases). The germline V gene has CDR1 MNHEY and CDR2 SMNVEV (reference sequence). With 6 bases removed from V and 5 bases from J, the gap between germline ends came to 11 bases. The CDR3 sequence is 13 residues long. The CDR3 bases are TGTGCCAGCAGCCGGGGGGTTCATCAGCCCCAGCATTTT. It yields the protein CASSRGVHQPQHF.

The rearrangement joins TRBV15 to TRBJ2-7, with TRBD1 as a possible D gene (6 bases). This CDR3 comprises 14 residues. Germline V gives CDR1 LNHNV, CDR2 YYDKDF (reference sequence). The V end lost 0 bases, the J end lost 4 bases, and 10 bases lay between the germline ends. The DNA of the CDR3 is TGTGCCACCAGCAGAGACACAGGGTTTTACGAGCAGTACTTC. Translated: CATSRDTGFYEQYF. Complete variable domain (other parts from reference TRBV15 and TRBJ2-7): DAMVIQNPRYQVTQFGKPVTLSCSQTLNHNVMYWYQQKSSQAPKLLFHYYDKDFNNEADTPDNFQSRRPNTSFCFLDIRSPGLGDTAMYLCATSRDTGFYEQYFGPGTRLTVT.

The rearrangement links TRBV4-1 to TRBJ2-7; D might be TRBD2 (5 bases). The CDR3 covers 17 residues. The germline V and J ends were trimmed by 1 base and 2 bases, with 18 bases remaining between them. The germline V gene encodes CDR1 MGHRA and CDR2 YSYEKL. CDR3 protein: CASSQALLDGKTYEQYF. CDR3 bases: TGCGCCAGCAGCCAAGCCCTCTTAGACGGGAAAACCTACGAGCAGTACTTC.

As for this clone: Other DNA sequences in this sample translate to the same CDR3. The rearrangement joins TRBV18 to TRBJ1-2; D call uncertain. V lost 0 bases, J lost 1 base, and 6 bases lay in between. This CDR3 has 14 residues. Germline CDR1 reads KGHSH; CDR2 reads LQKENI. In DNA form, the CDR3 reads TGTGCCAGCTCACCACCGGAGGGTAACTATGGCTACACCTTC. Translated, it gives CASSPPEGNYGYTF.

The chain joins TRBV27 to TRBJ1-6; a weak D match, TRBD1 (5 bases). CDR1 is MNHEY, CDR2 SMNVEV, per germline (reference sequence). The CDR3 covers 18 residues. Trimming removed 2 bases at V and 5 bases at J, with 19 bases between. CDR3 sequence reads: CASSLIGAPIRNNSPLHF. As DNA, the CDR3 is TGTGCCAGCAGTTTAATAGGGGCACCCATTAGAAATAATTCACCCCTCCACTTT.

V gene TRBV5-4 combines with J gene TRBJ2-3; TRBD2 matches 11 bases. The CDR3 has 17 residues. The V segment lost 0 bases and the J segment 2 bases; nucleotides outside the gene matches: 5. Per germline, CDR1 SGHNT and CDR2 YYREEE (reference sequence). Here the CDR3 DNA reads TGTGCCAGCAGCTTGGGCGTAGCGGGGGGGACCACAGATACGCAGTATTTT. The encoded protein is CASSLGVAGGTTDTQYF.

The DNA for the CDR3 is TGTGCCAGCAGCCGACTAGCGGGAGGGCGAGATACGCAGTATTTT. The encoded protein is CASSRLAGGRDTQYF. This chain joins TRBV6-6 and TRBJ2-3, with TRBD2 matching 14 bases. CDR1 MNHNY and CDR2 SVGAGI come from the germline V gene (reference sequence). The CDR3 has 15 residues. After removal of 6 bases from V and 5 bases from J, the junction contained 4 bases not matched to a gene.

This clone appeared a single time. This sequence joins TRBV29-1 and TRBJ1-4; D might be TRBD1 (6 bases). This CDR3 has 13 amino acids. Germline V gene sequence: CDR1 SQVTM, CDR2 ANQGSEA. V lost 4 bases and J 2 bases, leaving 8 bases between the germline ends. The CDR3 sequence: CSVAGQTNEKLFF. CDR3 bases: TGCAGCGTTGCCGGACAGACTAATGAAAAACTGTTTTTT.

J is TRBJ1-2 and V is TRBV6-5; possible D gene TRBD1, 6 bases. CDR3 length: 12 residues. V was shortened by 5 bases and J by 6 bases, with 10 bases between the two germline ends. Germline CDR1 reads MNHEY; CDR2 reads SVGAGI. DNA for the CDR3: TGTGCCAGCAGTAACAGGGCCGATGGCTACACCTTC. This codes for CASSNRADGYTF.

The gene calls are TRBV11-2 and TRBJ2-1; D unresolved. Per germline, CDR1 SGHAT and CDR2 FQNNGV. The CDR3 extends over 11 amino acids. The germline V and J ends were trimmed by 1 base and 9 bases, with 4 bases remaining between them. This CDR3 reads CASSLVTEQFF. For the CDR3, the DNA is TGTGCCAGCAGCTTAGTTACTGAGCAGTTCTTC.

The chain joins TRBV7-9 to TRBJ1-1, with D tentatively TRBD1 (5 bases). The CDR3 contains 15 residues. V lost 5 bases to trimming and J lost 3 bases, with 16 bases between them. Germline V gene data show CDR1 as SEHNR and CDR2 as FQNEAQ (reference sequence). The chain's CDR3 is CASSHGTLVYTEAFF. CDR3 coding DNA: TGTGCCAGCAGCCATGGGACGTTAGTTTACACTGAAGCTTTCTTT.

This chain connects TRBV7-2 to TRBJ1-2, with D possibly matching TRBD1 (5 bases). V lost 1 base, J lost 3 bases, and 12 bases lay in between. The CDR3 extends over 15 amino acids. Germline V gives CDR1 SGHTA, CDR2 FQGNSA. CDR3 DNA: TGTGCCAGCAGCTTAGATTGGGGGAATTACTATGGCTACACCTTC. Its translation: CASSLDWGNYYGYTF.

The V and J genes are TRBV5-1 and TRBJ2-4, with 10 bases lining up with TRBD2. V was pared by 0 bases and J by 0 bases, with 6 bases of the junction left unmatched. The CDR3 spans 18 residues. Germline loops: CDR1 SGHRS, CDR2 YFSETQ. CDR3: CASSLAPSGGLAKNIQYF. The DNA for the CDR3 is TGCGCCAGCAGCTTGGCCCCTAGCGGGGGCCTAGCCAAAAACATTCAGTACTTC.

As concerns this clone: Other DNA sequences within the sample encode an identical CDR3. The rearrangement joins TRBV11-3 to TRBJ2-2; weak D call: TRBD2 (6 bases). CDR1 and CDR2 (germline): SGHNT, YENEEA. V lost 5 bases and J lost 4, with 8 bases in between. The CDR3 is made up of 13 amino acids. DNA of the CDR3: TGTGCCAGCAGCCTGGGGGGCACCGGGGAGCTGTTTTTT. This encodes CASSLGGTGELFF.

This chain connects TRBV9 to TRBJ2-5; D perhaps matches TRBD2 (7 bases). Germline V gives CDR1 SGDLS, CDR2 YYNGEE. Trimming removed 6 bases from V and 5 bases from J, with 23 bases in between. CDR3 size: 16 residues. In DNA form, the CDR3 reads TGTGCCAGCAACAAGGGGCAGACCTGGGGGGGCGAGACCCAGTACTTC. Residues: CASNKGQTWGGETQYF.

The chain couples TRBV7-2 to TRBJ1-1; D might be TRBD1 (6 bases). Germline CDR1 and CDR2: SGHTA and FQGNSA. Trimming removed 5 bases at V and 1 base at J, with 11 bases between. This CDR3 has 14 residues. The CDR3 loop reads CASSNRDGNTEAFF. CDR3 bases: TGTGCCAGCAGCAACAGGGACGGGAACACTGAAGCTTTCTTT.

This clone was picked up a small number of times. The V gene is TRBV19, the J gene TRBJ1-5, with TRBD1 matching over 7 bases. Trimming took 6 bases from V and 0 from J; bases not matched to a gene: 11. The CDR3 runs 17 residues. Germline V CDR1 and CDR2: LNHDA, SQIVND (reference sequence). The CDR3 loop is CASSLQGTVFSNQPQHF. CDR3 in DNA: TGTGCCAGTAGCCTACAGGGGACGGTTTTTAGCAATCAGCCCCAGCATTTT.

The chain recombines TRBV19 with TRBJ2-3; D possibly corresponds to TRBD1 (5 bases). Trimming left V 3 bases short and J 2 bases short, with 18 bases between. The CDR3 loop spans 17 amino acids. Germline values: CDR1 LNHDA, CDR2 SQIVND (reference sequence). In DNA form, the CDR3 reads TGTGCCAGTAGTATTAGTGGTTTGGGGCTGAACACAGATACGCAGTATTTT. Translation: CASSISGLGLNTDTQYF.